This entry is about one T cell receptor (beta chain). No antigen is known for it. Clones were sequenced by immunoSEQ multiplex PCR, and TCRdb holds only the in-frame ones, with some missing. The sample yields 120,000 or so clones, 70% to 90% seen once. The entry originates in a study of T cell responses to AZD1222 COVID-19 vaccine. The study's findings and limits: Increased Spike-specific TCR breadth and depth were observed after two AZD1222 doses.

The sample consisted of peripheral blood, taken on day 0 of AZD1222 vaccination. The receptor was derived from an adult in good health.

CDR3 DNA: TGTGCCAGCAGCTGGGGGGGACAGCTATATGGCTACACCTTC. Amino acid sequence: CASSWGGQLYGYTF. The chain employs TRBV7-9 and TRBJ1-2; the match to TRBD1 covers 7 bases. This CDR3 contains 14 residues. J gave up 5 bases and V 4 bases, and 7 bases lay outside the gene matches. CDR1 is SEHNR and CDR2 is FQNEAQ in the germline V gene (reference sequence).